A selection of T cell receptor beta chains follows, all from one sample in a study of shared clonotypes between healthy human individuals. Only in-frame clones appear in the TCRdb table, and some are missing; sequencing was by immunoSEQ multiplex PCR. The sample includes 600,000 to 750,000 clones, 72% of them seen just once. Sequencing input: memory CD4+ T cells sorted from blood. These receptors were obtained from a woman in her 30s in good health. CDR3s include the opening cysteine and the closing phenylalanine or tryptophan. Fields, in order: J gene, V gene, CDR3 protein.

>TRBJ2-1|TRBV5-1
CASSLASGGYNEQFF
>TRBJ2-6|TRBV6-5
CASSTSVGANVLTF
>TRBJ2-1|TRBV7-9
CASSQGWTGNAYNEQFF
>TRBJ2-7|TRBV6-1
CASSEAAVSYEQYF
>TRBJ2-1|TRBV7-8
CASSLNSLVVNEQFF
>TRBJ2-7|TRBV28
CASSLRREQYF
>TRBJ2-1|TRBV7-9
CASSLFAGGTYNEQFF
>TRBJ1-4|TRBV30
CAWSVGGDREKLFF
>TRBJ2-1|TRBV7-2
CASSYPGPTTFWNEQFF
>TRBJ1-1|TRBV28
CASSPQTGWPFF
>TRBJ2-6|TRBV10-1
CASSAGGAGANVLTF
>TRBJ1-4|TRBV7-9
CASSSPGQGWEKLFF
>TRBJ2-3|TRBV29-1
CSVAPRAGGPNTQYF
>TRBJ2-2|TRBV28
CASYTQSGELFF
>TRBJ1-5|TRBV18
CASSPGTDQPQHF
>TRBJ2-3|TRBV6-1
CASSERTSGSGTDTQYF
>TRBJ2-2|TRBV5-1
CASSRETSGDTGELFF